Below, 11 T cell receptor beta chains from the same sample are listed, as sequenced in a study of post-analysis software for immune sequencing data. These receptors have no known antigen. The library was made from cDNA and included unique molecular identifiers. TCRdb called the PCR reads again in MiXCR, with one record for every CDR3 protein. Found here are over 300,000 distinct CDR3 sequences, less than 35% of them singletons; the top ten hold under 15%. The study's findings and limits: With TRBV5-6, TRBV5-1 and TRBV20-1 included, about five TRBV segments were more frequent in patients than in controls.

Sequencing was performed on blood. The origin of the receptors is a girl between 5 and 17 years old with multiple sclerosis.

This clonotype showed up just a few times. The rearrangement uses TRBV2 and TRBJ2-5; D possibly uses TRBD1 or TRBD2 (5 bases each). The germline V gene has CDR1 SNHLY and CDR2 FYNNEI. V was pared by 6 bases and J by 0 bases, with 20 bases between. The CDR3 length is 17 residues. The CDR3 is CASSKGPPLEYQETQYF. CDR3 sequence (DNA): TGTGCCAGCAGCAAGGGACCCCCCCTGGAGTACCAAGAGACCCAGTACTTC.

J is TRBJ1-4 and V is TRBV15; perhaps TRBD1 as D (5 bases). The V gene's germline CDR1 is LNHNV and CDR2 YYDKDF (reference sequence). The ends were cut back, 1 base at V and 5 bases at J, with 20 bases in the middle. The CDR3 totals 18 residues. The CDR3, as DNA: TGTGCCACCAGCAGAGGAAGGGGATGGGCGGCCGGGAATGAAAAACTGTTTTTT. Residues: CATSRGRGWAAGNEKLFF. Together with reference TRBV15 and TRBJ1-4, the CDR3 gives the full variable domain: DAMVIQNPRYQVTQFGKPVTLSCSQTLNHNVMYWYQQKSSQAPKLLFHYYDKDFNNEADTPDNFQSRRPNTSFCFLDIRSPGLGDTAMYLCATSRGRGWAAGNEKLFFGSGTQLSVL.

This chain's CDR3 is CASSLRGGVYGYTF. In DNA, the CDR3 is TGTGCCAGCAGTTTGCGAGGAGGGGTCTATGGCTACACCTTC. The chain couples TRBV12-3 or TRBV12-4 to TRBJ1-2; D is perhaps TRBD1 (5 bases). The CDR3 has 14 residues. V was clipped by 3 bases and J by 4 bases, with 12 bases between them.

Here the CDR3 reads CATSRELTSTDTQYF. CDR3 sequence (DNA): TGTGCCACCAGCAGAGAACTGACTAGCACAGATACGCAGTATTTT. The gene calls are TRBV15 and TRBJ2-3, with D unclear. Germline-derived CDR1 and CDR2 are LNHNV and YYDKDF (reference sequence). This CDR3 is built from 15 residues. Trimming shortened V by 0 bases and J by 0 bases, and 7 bases separated the two germline ends. Looking up the rest from reference TRBV15 and TRBJ2-3 gives the full variable domain: DAMVIQNPRYQVTQFGKPVTLSCSQTLNHNVMYWYQQKSSQAPKLLFHYYDKDFNNEADTPDNFQSRRPNTSFCFLDIRSPGLGDTAMYLCATSRELTSTDTQYFGPGTRLTVL.

This rearrangement joins TRBV20-1 to TRBJ2-4; the D gene is possibly TRBD1 (6 bases). The CDR3 length is 14 residues. Germline V gene sequence: CDR1 DFQATT, CDR2 SNEGSKA (reference sequence). Trimming stripped 2 bases from V and 3 bases from J, with 11 bases between. The CDR3 protein is CSARLRDNKNIQYF. CDR3 DNA sequence: TGCAGTGCTAGACTTCGGGACAACAAAAACATTCAGTACTTC.

The rearrangement uses TRBV12-3 or TRBV12-4 and TRBJ1-1; D might be TRBD1 (6 bases). The CDR3 runs to 14 residues. Trimming stripped 5 bases from V and 4 bases from J, with 14 bases between. The CDR3 sequence: CASSLQGGVTEAFF. CDR3 sequence (DNA): TGTGCCAGCAGTCTACAGGGCGGTGTCACTGAAGCTTTCTTT.

V usage is TRBV28 and J usage is TRBJ1-2; D unclear. This CDR3 has 10 residues. Germline values: CDR1 MDHEN, CDR2 SYDVKM. With 10 bases removed from V and 3 bases from J, the gap between germline ends came to 6 bases. The chain's CDR3 is CAIQDYGYTF. DNA of the CDR3: TGTGCCATCCAGGACTATGGCTACACCTTC.

Remarks on this clonotype: An end of the junction differs from the germline gene, which may be a read error. This chain joins TRBV27 and TRBJ1-6, with TRBD1 identical over 7 bases. The germline CDR1 and CDR2 sequences are MNHEY and SMNVEV (reference sequence). This CDR3 is 15 amino acids long. The CDR3 DNA reads TGTGCCTGCAGTCGCACAGGGGTGGGAAATTCACCCCTCCACTTT. As protein: CACSRTGVGNSPLHF.

This clonotype turned up a few times. V usage is TRBV11-1 and J usage is TRBJ2-7; tentative D call: TRBD1 (6 bases). This CDR3 has 13 amino acids. V lost 5 bases and J 2 bases, leaving 10 bases between the germline ends. Germline V gene lookup returns CDR1 SGHAT and CDR2 FQDESV (reference sequence). CDR3 loop: CASSRDKPYEQYF. As DNA, the CDR3 is TGTGCCAGCAGCCGGGACAAGCCCTACGAGCAGTACTTC. The full variable domain, its missing parts supplied by reference TRBV11-1 and TRBJ2-7, is EAEVAQSPRYKITEKSQAVAFWCDPISGHATLYWYRQILGQGPELLVQFQDESVVDDSQLPKDRFSAERLKGVDSTLKIQPAELGDSAMYLCASSRDKPYEQYFGPGTRLTVT.

As for this clonotype: An end of the junction does not agree with germline; a read error may underlie this. The chain has TRBV28 and TRBJ2-6, with D unclear. There are 15 residues in the CDR3. Germline loops: CDR1 MDHEN, CDR2 SYDVKM. CDR3 amino acids: CASSSIGSGANVLTF. The DNA for the CDR3 is TGTGCGAGCAGTTCCATTGGTTCAGGGGCCAACGTCCTGACTTTC.

The chain couples TRBV5-1 to TRBJ1-2; the D is unclear. Germline V gene data show CDR1 as SGHRS and CDR2 as YFSETQ. CDR3 size: 13 residues. V shed 2 bases and J shed 4 bases, with 9 bases lying between them. Here the CDR3 DNA reads TGCGCCAGCAGCTTTGACACCGCCTATGGCTACACCTTC. This codes for CASSFDTAYGYTF.